Each of the 31 T cell receptor beta chains below was sequenced from the same sample in a study of blood T cell repertoires in COVID-19. The assay was immunoSEQ multiplex PCR, and TCRdb's table has in-frame clones only and misses some. The sample lists 100,000 to 150,000 clones, roughly 86% occurring once. The sample was peripheral blood. The source is a woman between 65 and 79 years old with COVID-19, enrolled during active disease.

The gene calls are TRBV5-6 and TRBJ2-5, with a possible D match to TRBD1 (5 bases). CDR1 is SGHDT, CDR2 YYEEEE, per germline. Trimming pared 1 base from V and 5 bases from J, leaving 12 bases between. CDR3 size: 14 residues. The CDR3 protein is CASSLKGPSETQYF. The CDR3 DNA reads as TGTGCCAGCAGCTTGAAGGGGCCCTCGGAGACCCAGTACTTC.

The rearrangement uses TRBV4-1 and TRBJ1-1; TRBD1 agrees at 7 bases. After removal of 5 bases from V and 8 bases from J, the junction contained 14 bases not matched to a gene. The CDR3 loop spans 15 amino acids. The germline V gene has CDR1 MGHRA and CDR2 YSYEKL. The CDR3 DNA sequence: TGCGCCAGCAGCTCTCAAAACCAGGGGGTCTCGGAAGCTTTCTTT. It is translated as CASSSQNQGVSEAFF.

This chain uses TRBV11-2 with TRBJ1-6; D not resolved. Germline V lookup: CDR1 SGHAT, CDR2 FQNNGV. V lost 5 bases and J 7 bases, leaving 6 bases between the germline ends. The CDR3 runs to 12 residues. The CDR3 DNA reads TGTGCCAGCAGCCTAAGAAATTCACCCCTCCACTTT. Translation: CASSLRNSPLHF.

The chain has TRBV19 and TRBJ1-5, with 11 bases that match TRBD1. The germline V gene encodes CDR1 LNHDA and CDR2 SQIVND (reference sequence). CDR3 length: 14 residues. V was pared by 3 bases and J by 9 bases, with 4 bases of the junction left unmatched. CDR3 loop: CASSMDRGRVPQHF. CDR3 in DNA: TGTGCCAGTAGTATGGACAGGGGGCGGGTGCCCCAGCATTTT.

On this clone itself: The same CDR3 is also encoded by other DNA sequences in this sample. This chain joins TRBV5-1 and TRBJ1-1, with D unclear. The CDR3 has 14 residues. Trimming pared 0 bases from V and 0 bases from J, leaving 6 bases between. Germline CDR1 and CDR2: SGHRS and YFSETQ. CDR3 amino acids: CASSLGTVNTEAFF. The CDR3 nucleotides are TGCGCCAGCAGCTTGGGAACAGTGAACACTGAAGCTTTCTTT.

This chain links TRBV6-5 with TRBJ2-3; 7 bases align to TRBD2. The J segment lost 5 bases and the V segment lost 6 bases, leaving 8 bases of the junction unmatched. Per germline, CDR1 MNHEY and CDR2 SVGAGI. The CDR3 sequence is 14 residues long. As DNA, the CDR3 is TGTGCCAGCAGCGCTAGCGGCCCGGTAGATACGCAGTATTTT. Residues: CASSASGPVDTQYF.

This clone has just one count. The chain combines TRBV19 with TRBJ1-5; D call uncertain. The CDR3 totals 15 residues. Germline V lookup: CDR1 LNHDA, CDR2 SQIVND (reference sequence). V lost 7 bases and J lost 6, with 19 bases in between. CDR3 region: CASTSPTGAGQPQHF. CDR3 DNA: TGTGCCAGTACCTCCCCGACCGGAGCTGGTCAGCCCCAGCATTTT.

This clone showed up just once. This chain connects TRBV5-8 to TRBJ1-2; a weak D match, TRBD1 (5 bases). The V end lost 1 base, the J end lost 8 bases, and 9 bases lay between the germline ends. Looked up from germline, CDR1 is SGHTS and CDR2 is YDEGEE. The CDR3 extends over 12 amino acids. The CDR3 spells CASSLPRQGYTF. DNA for the CDR3: TGTGCCAGCAGCTTGCCCAGACAGGGCTACACCTTC.

V and J are TRBV6-1 and TRBJ1-2; D uncertain. CDR1 and CDR2 from the germline V gene are MNHNS and SASEGT. V lost 0 bases to trimming and J lost 2 bases, with 7 bases between them. The CDR3 spans 14 residues. The CDR3 DNA follows: TGTGCCAGCAGTGAAGCTCAGATAAACTATGGCTACACCTTC. This gives the protein CASSEAQINYGYTF.

The chain uses TRBV7-3 and TRBJ2-7, with no clear D. Germline V gene sequence: CDR1 SGHTA, CDR2 FQGTGA. The CDR3 spans 14 residues. The V end was cut by 1 base, the J end by 7 bases, with 14 bases between. In DNA, the CDR3 is TGTGCCAGCAGCTTAAATAGCCGGTCTGGTGAGCAGTACTTC. Translating gives CASSLNSRSGEQYF.

This clone was seen a handful of times. This chain connects TRBV4-1 to TRBJ1-6, with 7 bases identical to TRBD1. The CDR3 has 18 amino acids. V dropped 2 bases and J dropped 3; count of bases not matched to a gene: 10. Per the germline V gene, CDR1 is MGHRA and CDR2 is YSYEKL. In nucleotides, the CDR3 is TGCGCCAGCAGCCAACAAGCCCCGGACAGGATCTATAATTCACCCCTCCACTTT. Its translation: CASSQQAPDRIYNSPLHF.

The CDR3 loop reads CASRLMGGTATEAFF. CDR3 nucleotide sequence: TGTGCCAGCAGGCTCATGGGGGGTACGGCCACTGAAGCTTTCTTT. The chain recombines TRBV28 with TRBJ1-1; weak D call: TRBD1 (5 bases). V dropped 6 bases and J dropped 4 bases, with 18 bases sitting between them. This CDR3 spans 15 amino acids. Germline CDR1 is MDHEN and CDR2 is SYDVKM.

The rearrangement links TRBV7-8 to TRBJ1-1; 8 bases fit TRBD1. Per the germline V gene, CDR1 is SGHVS and CDR2 is FQNEAQ. The CDR3 is 15 amino acids. V dropped 4 bases and J dropped 3; count of bases not matched to a gene: 7. CDR3 residues: CASSSSLGQDTEAFF. CDR3 nucleotide sequence: TGTGCCAGCAGCTCCTCCCTGGGACAGGACACTGAAGCTTTCTTT.

The chain uses TRBV13 and TRBJ2-7, with D perhaps matching TRBD2 (6 bases). This CDR3 region has 16 residues. V lost 5 bases, J lost 2 bases, and 19 bases lay in between. Germline lookup yields CDR1 PRHDT and CDR2 FYEKMQ (reference sequence). CDR3 sequence: CASSPRGSLHTYEQYF. The CDR3 nucleotides read TGTGCCAGCAGCCCTCGGGGGTCCCTACACACCTACGAGCAGTACTTC.

The chain combines TRBV2 with TRBJ2-5; D perhaps matches TRBD2 (5 bases). Per the germline V gene, CDR1 is SNHLY and CDR2 is FYNNEI. Trimming removed 7 bases from V and 3 bases from J, with 12 bases in between. The CDR3 has 13 amino acids. CDR3 protein: CASNRGGKETQYF. The CDR3 bases are TGTGCCAGCAACCGGGGTGGGAAAGAGACCCAGTACTTC. Full variable domain (remainder filled in from reference TRBV2 and TRBJ2-5): EPEVTQTPSHQVTQMGQEVILRCVPISNHLYFYWYRQILGQKVEFLVSFYNNEISEKSEIFDDQFSVERPDGSNFTLKIRSTKLEDSAMYFCASNRGGKETQYFGPGTRLLVL.

This chain connects TRBV30 to TRBJ1-3; a weak D match, TRBD1 (5 bases). V was pared by 2 bases and J by 4 bases, with 12 bases between. Per germline, CDR1 GTSNPN and CDR2 SVGIG (reference sequence). CDR3 length equals 14 residues. Here the CDR3 reads CAWSFSGVGNTIYF. As DNA, the CDR3 is TGTGCCTGGAGTTTTTCGGGGGTGGGAAACACCATATATTTT.

The chain couples TRBV19 to TRBJ1-2, with 9 bases fitting TRBD1. Trimming at V came to 3 bases and at J to 4 bases, leaving 12 bases not matched to a gene. CDR1 and CDR2 from the germline V gene are LNHDA and SQIVND (reference sequence). The CDR3 covers 17 residues. Written as DNA, the CDR3 is TGTGCCAGTAGTATGAACCTGCTACAGGGGGCCGTCTATGGCTACACCTTC. Protein product: CASSMNLLQGAVYGYTF.

The chain links TRBV4-1 to TRBJ2-5; 9 nucleotides align to TRBD2. V lost 3 bases to trimming and J lost 4 bases; unmatched junction nucleotides: 9. Germline values: CDR1 MGHRA, CDR2 YSYEKL. CDR3 length: 16 residues. The CDR3 here is CASSHARRGGRETQYF. CDR3 coding DNA: TGCGCCAGCAGCCACGCCCGGCGGGGGGGCCGAGAGACCCAGTACTTC.

The chain joins TRBV21-1 to TRBJ2-4; the table names TRBD2, a call not compared with the DNA. TRBV21-1 is noted as a pseudogene. The CDR3 has 19 amino acids. Here the CDR3 reads CASSKVGERGAWTKNIQYF. CDR3 bases: TGTGCCAGCAGCAAAGTGGGGGAGCGGGGGGCCTGGACCAAAAACATTCAGTACTTC.

The chain combines TRBV5-1 with TRBJ2-7; 9 bases fit TRBD1. Looked up from germline, CDR1 is SGHRS and CDR2 is YFSETQ. The junction had 5 bases not matched to a gene; V was cut back by 4 bases and J by 0 bases. The CDR3 has 15 amino acids. CDR3 coding DNA: TGCGCCAGCAGCGCACCGGGACAGGGCTCCTACGAGCAGTACTTC. Protein: CASSAPGQGSYEQYF.

The table lists this clone with a few counts. The rearrangement links TRBV7-6 to TRBJ1-1; tentatively, D is TRBD1 (6 bases). The CDR3 has 13 amino acids. V was shortened by 8 bases and J by 3 bases, with 13 bases between the two germline ends. Germline loops: CDR1 SGHVS, CDR2 FNYEAQ. The CDR3 bases are TGTGCCAGCGCTCAGGGGCGCGACACTGAAGCTTTCTTT. Encoded protein: CASAQGRDTEAFF.

The V call is TRBV3-1 (or the pseudogene TRBV3-2), the J call TRBJ2-1; D unresolved. Trimming left V 3 bases short and J 0 bases short, with 9 bases between. CDR1 LGHDT and CDR2 YNNKEL come from the germline V gene (reference sequence). The CDR3 runs 15 residues. The CDR3 nucleotides read TGTGCCAGCAGCCAGGCAGCTAGCTCCTACAATGAGCAGTTCTTC. It specifies CASSQAASSYNEQFF.

The rearrangement uses TRBV3-1 (or the pseudogene TRBV3-2) and TRBJ2-5, with a tentative D call TRBD2 (6 bases). V gave up 5 bases and J gave up 5 bases, with 18 bases separating them. Germline assignment: CDR1 LGHDT and CDR2 YNNKEL (reference sequence). The length of the CDR3 is 15 residues. The CDR3 loop is CASSARPASAETQYF. The DNA for the CDR3 is TGTGCCAGCAGCGCCCGGCCGGCTAGCGCGGAGACCCAGTACTTC.

The V gene is TRBV24-1, the J gene TRBJ2-2; weak D call: TRBD1 (6 bases). Looked up from germline, CDR1 is KGHDR and CDR2 is SFDVKD. Trimming stripped 4 bases from V and 0 bases from J, with 11 bases between. CDR3 length: 16 amino acids. CDR3 sequence: CATSDPGVTNTGELFF. The CDR3, as DNA: TGTGCCACCAGTGACCCAGGGGTGACGAACACCGGGGAGCTGTTTTTT.

The chain joins TRBV3-1 (or the pseudogene TRBV3-2) to TRBJ1-6, with D perhaps TRBD1 (5 bases). The CDR3 spans 17 residues. The germline V gene encodes CDR1 LGHDT and CDR2 YNNKEL (reference sequence). The V gene lost 1 base and the J gene lost 2 bases, with 12 bases spanning the gap. The CDR3, as DNA: TGTGCCAGCAGCCAAGGGGGACTAATGGCCTATAATTCACCCCTCCACTTT. This translates into CASSQGGLMAYNSPLHF.

The V call is TRBV5-1, the J call TRBJ1-1; 7 bases are shared with TRBD1. J was trimmed by 2 bases and V by 4 bases; bases with no gene match: 8. CDR1 is SGHRS and CDR2 is YFSETQ in the germline V gene. The CDR3 runs 15 residues. CDR3 amino acids: CASSGATGINTEAFF. The CDR3 DNA reads as TGCGCCAGCAGCGGGGCGACAGGGATTAACACTGAAGCTTTCTTT.

V and J are TRBV5-1 and TRBJ2-6; tentatively, D is TRBD2 (5 bases). The CDR3 consists of 16 residues. V was trimmed by 0 bases and J by 4 bases, leaving 11 bases between them. Germline CDR1 SGHRS, CDR2 YFSETQ. CDR3 amino acids: CASSLAGSYGANVLTF. Written as DNA, the CDR3 is TGCGCCAGCAGCTTGGCGGGGTCTTACGGGGCCAACGTCCTGACTTTC.

This chain uses TRBV19 with TRBJ2-3, with 7 bases lining up with TRBD2. The CDR3 covers 13 residues. In germline, CDR1 is LNHDA, CDR2 SQIVND (reference sequence). V lost 4 bases and J lost 3; bases outside the gene matches: 1. DNA of the CDR3: TGTGCCAGTAGTAGGGAGGGAACAGATACGCAGTATTTT. Encoded protein: CASSREGTDTQYF.

The chain joins TRBV28 to TRBJ1-4; 9 positions agree with TRBD1. This CDR3 contains 12 residues. V lost 3 bases and J lost 14; bases outside the gene matches: 4. CDR1 MDHEN and CDR2 SYDVKM come from the germline V gene. CDR3 DNA: TGTGCCAGCAGTTTCTTGGGACAGGGCCTGTTTTTT. Encoded protein: CASSFLGQGLFF.

This clone appeared once. This chain joins TRBV3-1 (or the pseudogene TRBV3-2) and TRBJ2-2, with unresolved D. The germline V gene has CDR1 LGHDT and CDR2 YNNKEL (reference sequence). The ends were cut back, 6 bases at V and 0 bases at J, with 14 bases in the middle. This CDR3 has 16 residues. The CDR3 DNA sequence: TGTGCCAGCAGTCCCACAGTTGAGCCGAACACCGGGGAGCTGTTTTTT. It specifies CASSPTVEPNTGELFF.

The chain carries TRBV11-3 and TRBJ1-4, with 8 bases identical to TRBD1. Germline V lookup: CDR1 SGHNT, CDR2 YENEEA. This CDR3 spans 13 amino acids. The V segment lost 6 bases and the J segment 8 bases; nucleotides outside the gene matches: 5. This CDR3 reads CASSPTGEEKLFF. CDR3 nucleotides: TGTGCCAGCAGTCCGACAGGGGAGGAAAAACTGTTTTTT.